A selection of T cell receptor beta chains follows, all from one sample in a study of T cell responses to AZD1222 COVID-19 vaccine. The assay was immunoSEQ multiplex PCR, and TCRdb's table has in-frame clones only and misses some. The table records about 84,000 clones, over 80% of them present only once. The sequences come from peripheral blood, collected 28 days after the second AZD1222 dose. The receptors derive from an adult who received the AZD1222 COVID-19 vaccine. Both conserved end residues are part of each CDR3. The D gene is left open where the match is weak. Only part of the rows carry a size: once, few, many, or a class if the clone is expanded.

>once|TRBV5-1|TRBJ1-2|-
CASSLNGYTF
TGCGCCAGCAGCTTGAATGGCTACACCTTC
>-|TRBV6-2/TRBV6-3|TRBJ2-6|-
CASSFLGGANVLTF
TGTGCCAGCAGTTTTCTCGGAGGGGCCAACGTCCTGACTTTC
>-|TRBV29-1|TRBJ2-3|-
CSVGLLLSTDTQYF
TGCAGCGTTGGATTACTCCTTAGCACAGATACGCAGTATTTT
>-|TRBV7-8|TRBJ2-7|-
CASSPTGIPYEQYF
TGTGCCAGCAGCCCAACCGGGATACCCTACGAGCAGTACTTC
>-|TRBV5-6|TRBJ1-3|TRBD1
CASSQGQIGNTIYF
TGTGCCAGCAGCCAGGGACAGATCGGAAACACCATATATTTT
>-|TRBV13|TRBJ1-5|-
CASSPGTDRRSNQPQHF
TGTGCCAGCAGCCCGGGGACGGATCGGCGCAGCAATCAGCCCCAGCATTTT
>once|TRBV29-1|TRBJ2-4|-
CSVTDPRRGNIQYF
TGCAGCGTCACGGACCCGCGGAGGGGAAACATTCAGTACTTC
>-|TRBV5-1|TRBJ2-7|TRBD2
CASSLGLAGDYEQYF
TGCGCCAGCAGCCTGGGACTAGCGGGAGACTACGAGCAGTACTTC
>-|TRBV9|TRBJ1-2|-
CASSVVTAVVGYTF
TGTGCCAGCAGCGTAGTAACCGCGGTTGTGGGCTACACCTTC
>-|TRBV7-8|TRBJ2-1|TRBD2
CASTKDWGTSGNNEQFF
TGTGCCAGCACCAAAGACTGGGGGACTAGCGGGAACAATGAGCAGTTCTTC
>once|TRBV1|TRBJ2-3|-
CTSSQDGGLAGSTDTQYF
TGCACCAGCAGCCAAGATGGGGGACTAGCGGGTAGCACAGATACGCAGTATTTT
>few|TRBV11-2|TRBJ2-2|-
CASSLTNTGELFF
TGTGCCAGCAGCTTGACGAACACCGGGGAGCTGTTTTTT
>-|TRBV7-3|TRBJ2-2|TRBD2
CASSLTPGLAVTGELFF
TGTGCCAGCAGCCTAACCCCCGGACTAGCGGTCACCGGGGAGCTGTTTTTT
>-|TRBV7-8|TRBJ1-2|-
CASSLDTHNYGYTF
TGTGCCAGCAGCTTGGACACTCACAACTATGGCTACACCTTC
>few|TRBV7-9|TRBJ1-5|TRBD1
CASSWGDRSNQPQHF
TGTGCCAGCAGCTGGGGGGACAGATCTAATCAGCCCCAGCATTTT
>-|TRBV5-5|TRBJ2-7|TRBD1
CASRPGTGDYEQYF
TGTGCCAGCAGGCCCGGGACAGGTGACTACGAGCAGTACTTC
>-|TRBV2|TRBJ1-2|-
CASRYSSVYTF
TGTGCCAGCAGGTACTCGTCGGTCTACACCTTC
>-|TRBV27|TRBJ1-6|-
CASSNFNSPLHF
TGTGCCAGCAGTAACTTTAATTCACCCCTCCACTTT
>-|TRBV5-1|TRBJ2-2|TRBD2
CASSSLGGSDTGELFF
TGCGCCAGCAGCTCCCTCGGCGGGAGCGACACCGGGGAGCTGTTTTTT
>-|TRBV4-1|TRBJ2-5|TRBD1
CASSFGTGSRETQYF
TGCGCCAGCAGCTTCGGGACAGGATCTCGAGAGACCCAGTACTTC
>once|TRBV27|TRBJ1-2|TRBD1
CASTGQGARNGYTF
TGTGCCAGCACCGGACAGGGGGCGCGTAATGGCTACACCTTC
>-|TRBV9|TRBJ1-3|-
CASSVGVGNTIYF
TGTGCCAGCAGCGTAGGTGTTGGAAACACCATATATTTT
>-|TRBV5-1|TRBJ2-1|TRBD1
CASSSGQVYNEQFF
TGCGCCAGCAGCTCGGGACAGGTTTACAATGAGCAGTTCTTC
>-|TRBV11-1|TRBJ1-6|-
CASSLSRTNSPLHF
TGTGCCAGCAGCTTAAGCAGGACTAATTCACCCCTCCACTTT
>once|TRBV30|TRBJ2-6|-
CAWSRDLNVLTF
TGTGCCTGGTCCCGGGACCTCAACGTCCTGACTTTC
>once|TRBV28|TRBJ2-2|TRBD1
CASRPGQGNTGELFF
TGTGCCAGCAGACCGGGACAGGGGAACACCGGGGAGCTGTTTTTT
>few|TRBV18|TRBJ2-3|-
CASSPSPDTQYF
TGTGCCAGCTCACCCAGTCCAGATACGCAGTATTTT
>-|TRBV11-3|TRBJ2-1|-
CASSQGIYNEQFF
TGTGCCAGCAGTCAGGGGATCTACAATGAGCAGTTCTTC
>-|TRBV2|TRBJ2-6|TRBD1
CASSRRDRGTGANVLTF
TGTGCCAGCAGTCGCCGGGACAGGGGAACTGGGGCCAACGTCCTGACTTTC
>-|TRBV18|TRBJ1-3|TRBD1
CASSRTGVSGNTIYF
TGTGCCAGCTCACGGACAGGCGTCTCTGGAAACACCATATATTTT
>-|TRBV30|TRBJ1-5|-
CAWSKESGLSNQPQHF
TGTGCCTGGTCCAAGGAATCAGGGCTTAGCAATCAGCCCCAGCATTTT
>-|TRBV11-2|TRBJ2-1|TRBD2
CASSPGLAVYNEQFF
TGTGCCAGCAGCCCGGGACTAGCGGTCTACAATGAGCAGTTCTTC
>once|TRBV6-1|TRBJ2-1|TRBD1
CASSGRDRVSPEQFF
TGTGCCAGCAGTGGCCGGGACAGGGTTTCGCCTGAGCAGTTCTTC
>-|TRBV2|TRBJ2-7|-
CASSDISYEQYF
TGTGCCAGCAGTGATATATCCTACGAGCAGTACTTC
>once|TRBV2|TRBJ1-6|TRBD1
CASSSTGVGNSPLHF
TGTGCCAGCAGCTCGACAGGGGTTGGTAATTCACCCCTCCACTTT
>-|TRBV12-1|TRBJ2-3|-
CASSSNPGSHDYTQYF
TGTGCCAGCAGCAGTAACCCGGGATCACACGATTATACGCAGTATTTT
>-|TRBV11-2|TRBJ1-2|-
CASRNRDDIGYTF
TGTGCCAGCAGGAACCGGGACGATATCGGCTACACCTTC
>-|TRBV15|TRBJ1-6|TRBD1
CATSVDRARNSPLHF
TGTGCCACCAGCGTAGACAGGGCCCGAAATTCACCCCTCCACTTT
>-|TRBV30|TRBJ2-1|TRBD2
CAWSQGLAGVGEQFF
TGTGCCTGGAGTCAGGGGCTAGCGGGAGTCGGCGAGCAGTTCTTC
>-|TRBV7-9|TRBJ1-2|TRBD1
CASSFGTVRGYTF
TGTGCCAGCAGCTTCGGGACAGTGCGCGGCTACACCTTC
>-|TRBV6-5|TRBJ1-4|-
CASRTSGPGEKLFF
TGTGCCAGCAGGACCTCGGGGCCCGGGGAAAAACTGTTTTTT
>-|TRBV5-1|TRBJ1-1|-
CASSLALGGSPEAFF
TGCGCCAGCAGCTTGGCCCTAGGGGGGTCCCCTGAAGCTTTCTTT
>-|TRBV7-4|TRBJ2-5|TRBD2
CASSFDNLLAGLPETQYF
TGTGCCAGCAGCTTCGACAATTTGCTAGCGGGGTTACCAGAGACCCAGTACTTC
>-|TRBV7-2|TRBJ2-3|-
CASSLVGQWTDTQYF
TGTGCCAGCAGCTTAGTCGGACAGTGGACAGATACGCAGTATTTT
>-|TRBV5-4|TRBJ1-1|-
CASSAPWGTMNTEAFF
TGTGCCAGCAGCGCACCTTGGGGGACCATGAACACTGAAGCTTTCTTT
>-|TRBV5-1|TRBJ1-4|TRBD1
CASSLDRGVDEKLFF
TGCGCCAGCAGCTTGGACAGGGGTGTTGACGAAAAACTGTTTTTT
>-|TRBV3-1/TRBV3-2|TRBJ1-1|-
CASSQGGGGAFF
TGTGCCAGCAGCCAAGGAGGAGGGGGAGCTTTCTTT
>-|TRBV7-8|TRBJ2-1|-
CASSGYGRRPEDEQFF
TGTGCCAGCAGTGGGTATGGCAGGCGGCCTGAGGATGAGCAGTTCTTC
>-|TRBV18|TRBJ2-2|-
CASSPGVPTTGELFF
TGTGCCAGCTCACCGGGGGTCCCGACCACCGGGGAGCTGTTTTTT
>-|TRBV7-8|TRBJ1-5|TRBD1
CASSFDRANQPQHF
TGTGCCAGCAGCTTTGACAGGGCCAATCAGCCCCAGCATTTT